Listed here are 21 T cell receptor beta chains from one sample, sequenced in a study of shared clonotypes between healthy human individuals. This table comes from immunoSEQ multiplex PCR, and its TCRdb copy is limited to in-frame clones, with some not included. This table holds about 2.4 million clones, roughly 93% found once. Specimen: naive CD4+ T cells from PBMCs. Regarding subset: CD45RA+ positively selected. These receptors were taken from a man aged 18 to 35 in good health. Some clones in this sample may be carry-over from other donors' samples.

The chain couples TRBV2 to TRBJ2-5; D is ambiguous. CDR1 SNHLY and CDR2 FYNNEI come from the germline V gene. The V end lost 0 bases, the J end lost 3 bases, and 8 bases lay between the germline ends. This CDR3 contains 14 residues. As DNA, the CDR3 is TGTGCCAGCAGTGAAGCAAAGTACGAAGAGACCCAGTACTTC. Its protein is CASSEAKYEETQYF.

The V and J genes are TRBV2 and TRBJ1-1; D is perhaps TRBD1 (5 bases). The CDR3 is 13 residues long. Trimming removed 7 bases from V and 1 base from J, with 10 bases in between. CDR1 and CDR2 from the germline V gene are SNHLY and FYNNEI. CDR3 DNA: TGTGCCAGCACTACAGGTTGGAACACTGAAGCTTTCTTT. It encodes CASTTGWNTEAFF.

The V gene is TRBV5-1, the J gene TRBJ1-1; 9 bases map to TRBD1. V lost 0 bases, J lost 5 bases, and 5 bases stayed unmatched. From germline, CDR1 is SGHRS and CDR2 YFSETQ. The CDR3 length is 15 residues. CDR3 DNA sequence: TGCGCCAGCAGCTTGGAAGGGACAGGGTGGACTGAAGCTTTCTTT. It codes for CASSLEGTGWTEAFF. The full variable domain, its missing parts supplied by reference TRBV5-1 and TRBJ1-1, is KAGVTQTPRYLIKTRGQQVTLSCSPISGHRSVSWYQQTPGQGLQFLFEYFSETQRNKGNFPGRFSGRQFSNSRSEMNVSTLELGDSALYLCASSLEGTGWTEAFFGQGTRLTVV.

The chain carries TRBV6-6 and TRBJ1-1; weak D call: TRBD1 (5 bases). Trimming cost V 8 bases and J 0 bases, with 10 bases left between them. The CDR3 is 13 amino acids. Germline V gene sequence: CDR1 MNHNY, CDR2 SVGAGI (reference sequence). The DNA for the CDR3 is TGTGCCAGCGGCAGACAGTTGAACACTGAAGCTTTCTTT. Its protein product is CASGRQLNTEAFF.

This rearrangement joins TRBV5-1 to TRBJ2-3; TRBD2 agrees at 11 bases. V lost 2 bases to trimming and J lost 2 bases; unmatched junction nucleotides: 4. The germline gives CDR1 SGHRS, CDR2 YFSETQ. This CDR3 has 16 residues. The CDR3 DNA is TGCGCCAGCAGCTTTTTAGCGGGAGGGGACACAGATACGCAGTATTTT. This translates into CASSFLAGGDTDTQYF.

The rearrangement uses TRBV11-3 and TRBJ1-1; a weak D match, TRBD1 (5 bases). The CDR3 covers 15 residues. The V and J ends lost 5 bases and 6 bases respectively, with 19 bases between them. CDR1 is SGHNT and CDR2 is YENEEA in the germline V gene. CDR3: CASSPPAPGEPEAFF. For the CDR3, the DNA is TGTGCCAGCAGCCCCCCTGCGCCGGGGGAGCCTGAAGCTTTCTTT.

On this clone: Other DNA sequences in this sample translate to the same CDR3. CDR3 amino acids: CASSLDASGTYNEQFF. In DNA, the CDR3 is TGCGCCAGCAGCTTGGATGCTAGCGGAACCTACAATGAGCAGTTCTTC. The rearrangement uses TRBV5-1 and TRBJ2-1; 7 bases are shared with TRBD2. This CDR3 has 16 residues. CDR1 is SGHRS, CDR2 YFSETQ, per germline. V was clipped by 0 bases and J by 2 bases; unmatched bases: 5.

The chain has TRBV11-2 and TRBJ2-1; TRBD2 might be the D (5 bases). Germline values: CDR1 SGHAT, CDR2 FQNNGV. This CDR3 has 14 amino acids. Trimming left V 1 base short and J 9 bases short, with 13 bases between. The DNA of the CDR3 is TGTGCCAGCAGCTTAGCGACGGGTCGGGGTGAGCAGTTCTTC. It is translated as CASSLATGRGEQFF.

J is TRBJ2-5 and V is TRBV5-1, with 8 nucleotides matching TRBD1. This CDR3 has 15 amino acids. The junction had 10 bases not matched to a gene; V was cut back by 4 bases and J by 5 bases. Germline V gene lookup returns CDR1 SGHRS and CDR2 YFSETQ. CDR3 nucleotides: TGCGCCAGCAGCCCAGGACAGGGAGGTGAGGAGACCCAGTACTTC. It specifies CASSPGQGGEETQYF.

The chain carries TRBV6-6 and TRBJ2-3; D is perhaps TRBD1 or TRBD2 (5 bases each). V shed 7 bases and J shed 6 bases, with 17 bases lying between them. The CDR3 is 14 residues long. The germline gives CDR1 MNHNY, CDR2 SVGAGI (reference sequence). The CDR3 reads CASTPGAAWDTQYF. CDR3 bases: TGTGCCAGCACCCCCGGGGCGGCGTGGGATACGCAGTATTTT.

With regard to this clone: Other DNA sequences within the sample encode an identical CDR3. The CDR3 bases are TGTGCCAGCAGCCAGCGGGGAGGCTACGAGCAGTACTTC. Its translation: CASSQRGGYEQYF. The V and J genes are TRBV7-2 and TRBJ2-7; 7 bases are a match to TRBD2. V shed 5 bases and J 3 bases; nucleotides not matched to a gene: 4. In germline, CDR1 is SGHTA, CDR2 FQGNSA. This CDR3 spans 13 amino acids.

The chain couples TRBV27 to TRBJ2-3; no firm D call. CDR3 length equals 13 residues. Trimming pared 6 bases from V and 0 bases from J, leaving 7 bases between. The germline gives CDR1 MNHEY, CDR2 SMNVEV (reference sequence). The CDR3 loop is CASRSHSTDTQYF. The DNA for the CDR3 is TGTGCCAGCAGATCGCATAGCACAGATACGCAGTATTTT.

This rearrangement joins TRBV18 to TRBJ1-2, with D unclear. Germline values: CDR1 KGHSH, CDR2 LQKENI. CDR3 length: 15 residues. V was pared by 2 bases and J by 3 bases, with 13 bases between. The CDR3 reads CASSPSRTVDYGYTF. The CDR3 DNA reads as TGTGCCAGCTCACCATCCCGGACCGTGGACTATGGCTACACCTTC.

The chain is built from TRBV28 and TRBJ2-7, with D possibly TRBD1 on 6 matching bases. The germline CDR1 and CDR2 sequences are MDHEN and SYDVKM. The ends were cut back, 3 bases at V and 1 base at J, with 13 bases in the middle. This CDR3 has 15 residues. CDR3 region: CASSFGQLGSYEQYF. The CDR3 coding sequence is TGTGCCAGCAGTTTTGGACAGTTAGGATCCTACGAGCAGTACTTC.

The CDR3 sequence is CASSLGAGPANTGELFF. The DNA of the CDR3 is TGTGCCAGCAGCTTGGGCGCAGGACCCGCGAACACCGGGGAGCTGTTTTTT. The rearrangement joins TRBV5-4 to TRBJ2-2; unclear D gene. CDR3 size: 17 residues. V dropped 0 bases and J dropped 0 bases, with 12 bases sitting between them. Per the germline V gene, CDR1 is SGHNT and CDR2 is YYREEE (reference sequence).

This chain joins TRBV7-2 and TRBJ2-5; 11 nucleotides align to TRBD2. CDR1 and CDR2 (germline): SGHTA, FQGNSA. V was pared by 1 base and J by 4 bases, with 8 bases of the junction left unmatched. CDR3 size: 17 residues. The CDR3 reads CASSLVPASGRSETQYF. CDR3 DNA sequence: TGTGCCAGCAGCTTAGTCCCAGCTAGCGGGAGGTCAGAGACCCAGTACTTC. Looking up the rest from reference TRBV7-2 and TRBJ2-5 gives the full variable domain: GAGVSQSPSNKVTEKGKDVELRCDPISGHTALYWYRQSLGQGLEFLIYFQGNSAPDKSGLPSDRFSAERTGGSVSTLTIQRTQQEDSAVYLCASSLVPASGRSETQYFGPGTRLLVL.

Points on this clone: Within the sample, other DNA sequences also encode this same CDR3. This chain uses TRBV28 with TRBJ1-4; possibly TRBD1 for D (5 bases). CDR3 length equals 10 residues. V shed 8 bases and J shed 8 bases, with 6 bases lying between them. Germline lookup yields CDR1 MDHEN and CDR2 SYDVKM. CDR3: CASQGEKLFF. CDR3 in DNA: TGTGCCAGCCAGGGCGAAAAACTGTTTTTT.

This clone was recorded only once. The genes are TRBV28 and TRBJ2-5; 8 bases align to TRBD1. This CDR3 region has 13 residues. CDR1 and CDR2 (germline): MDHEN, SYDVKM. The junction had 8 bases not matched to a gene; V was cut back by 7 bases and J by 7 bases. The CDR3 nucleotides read TGTGCCAGCACCGGACAGGGCCTTTGGACCCAGTACTTC. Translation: CASTGQGLWTQYF.

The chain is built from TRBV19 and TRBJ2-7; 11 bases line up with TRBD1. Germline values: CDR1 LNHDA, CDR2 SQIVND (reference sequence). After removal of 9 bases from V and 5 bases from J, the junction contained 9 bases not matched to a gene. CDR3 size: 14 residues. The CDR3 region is CARRTGTGGNEQYF. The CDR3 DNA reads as TGTGCCAGGAGAACCGGGACAGGGGGTAACGAGCAGTACTTC. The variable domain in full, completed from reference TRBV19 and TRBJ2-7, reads DGGITQSPKYLFRKEGQNVTLSCEQNLNHDAMYWYRQDPGQGLRLIYYSQIVNDFQKGDIAEGYSVSREKKESFPLTVTSAQKNPTAFYLCARRTGTGGNEQYFGPGTRLTVT.

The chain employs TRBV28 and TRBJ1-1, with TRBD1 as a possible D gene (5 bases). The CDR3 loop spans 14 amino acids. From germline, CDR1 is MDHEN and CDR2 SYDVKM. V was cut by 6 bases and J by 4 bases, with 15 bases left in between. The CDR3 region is CASSSPGDATEAFF. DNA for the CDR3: TGTGCCAGCAGCTCCCCTGGGGACGCCACTGAAGCTTTCTTT.

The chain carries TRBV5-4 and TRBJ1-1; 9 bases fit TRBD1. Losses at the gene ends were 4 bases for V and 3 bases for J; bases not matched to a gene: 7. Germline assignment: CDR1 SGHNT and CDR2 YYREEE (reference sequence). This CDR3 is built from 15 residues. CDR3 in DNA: TGTGCCAGCAGCCAAAGTACAGGGGGCTACACTGAAGCTTTCTTT. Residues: CASSQSTGGYTEAFF.